These 14 T cell receptor beta chains came from one sample sequenced in a study of T-cell reconstitution after alpha-beta-depleted transplantation in children. During its preparation, the TCRbeta library received unique molecular identifiers. One entry per CDR3 protein results from TCRdb running MiXCR on the PCR reads. The table lists about 900,000 distinct CDR3 sequences, less than 30% of them singletons. The sample here was PBMCs, mostly from graft donor cells, taken 360 days after TCRalphabeta/CD19-depleted stem cell transplant. The receptors were sampled from a boy under two years old who had a stem cell transplant for SCID, so the T cells may come from the graft donor.

This clonotype was detected a few times. This chain connects TRBV6-2 or TRBV6-3 to TRBJ2-1; possibly TRBD2 for D (6 bases). V lost 0 bases to trimming and J lost 4 bases, with 7 bases between them. Per the germline V gene, CDR1 is MNHEY and CDR2 is SVGEGT. The CDR3 extends over 14 amino acids. CDR3 protein: CASSYSAGYNEQFF. CDR3 DNA sequence: TGTGCCAGCAGTTACTCAGCGGGTTACAATGAGCAGTTCTTC.

This clonotype appeared once. V is TRBV10-3 and J is TRBJ1-2; 7 positions agree with TRBD1. Trimming took 6 bases from V and 1 from J; bases not matched to a gene: 8. The CDR3 is 15 residues long. The germline CDR1 and CDR2 sequences are ENHRY and SYGVKD. The CDR3 DNA is TGTGCCATCAGACCGGGACAGCCCTTTAACTATGGCTACACCTTC. Its protein product is CAIRPGQPFNYGYTF.

This chain connects TRBV27 to TRBJ2-1; D uncertain. The CDR3 sequence is 14 residues long. The V end was cut by 5 bases, the J end by 0 bases, with 8 bases between. Germline V lookup: CDR1 MNHEY, CDR2 SMNVEV (reference sequence). The CDR3, as DNA: TGTGCCAGCAGTCAAACGAGCTCCTACAATGAGCAGTTCTTC. Translating it yields CASSQTSSYNEQFF.

The chain has TRBV2 and TRBJ2-5; D may match TRBD1 or TRBD2 (5 bases each). V was clipped by 8 bases and J by 5 bases, with 9 bases between them. Germline CDR1 reads SNHLY; CDR2 reads FYNNEI. The CDR3 totals 11 residues. DNA for the CDR3: TGTGCCAGCGATGAGGGGGAGACCCAGTACTTC. As protein: CASDEGETQYF.

The chain couples TRBV3-1 to TRBJ1-1; D might be TRBD1 (6 bases). Germline V gives CDR1 LGHDT, CDR2 YNNKEL (reference sequence). The CDR3 runs to 13 residues. V dropped 1 base and J dropped 7 bases, with 10 bases sitting between them. CDR3 bases: TGTGCCAGCAGCCAAGTCAGGGGTGGTGAAGCTTTCTTT. It specifies CASSQVRGGEAFF.

This clonotype was seen a few times. V gene TRBV29-1 combines with J gene TRBJ2-1; 9 positions agree with TRBD1. CDR3 length: 14 amino acids. Germline CDR1 reads SQVTM; CDR2 reads ANQGSEA. The ends lost 6 bases at V and 4 bases at J; junction bases unmatched: 7. DNA for the CDR3: TGCAGCGTGGCCGGGACAGGGCTTTACAATGAGCAGTTCTTC. Protein sequence: CSVAGTGLYNEQFF.

This rearrangement joins TRBV7-3 to TRBJ2-3; tentatively, D is TRBD2 (6 bases). CDR1 and CDR2 from the germline V gene are SGHTA and FQGTGA. This CDR3 spans 15 amino acids. The germline V and J ends were trimmed by 8 bases and 0 bases, with 15 bases remaining between them. The CDR3 loop reads CASGYSGFSTDTQYF. As DNA, the CDR3 is TGTGCCAGCGGGTATAGCGGCTTTAGCACAGATACGCAGTATTTT.

Here the CDR3 reads CASSLRDRGWGPGYEQYF. Written as DNA, the CDR3 is TGTGCCAGCAGTCTCCGGGACAGGGGCTGGGGACCTGGCTACGAGCAGTACTTC. The chain carries TRBV12-3 or TRBV12-4 and TRBJ2-7; 10 bases are a match to TRBD1. This CDR3 contains 18 residues. Losses at the gene ends were 5 bases for V and 3 bases for J; bases not matched to a gene: 16.

This clonotype was observed a handful of times. V usage is TRBV5-5 and J usage is TRBJ1-2; D gene ambiguous. There are 13 residues in the CDR3. With 0 bases removed from V and 4 bases from J, the gap between germline ends came to 7 bases. Germline loops: CDR1 SGHKS, CDR2 YYEKEE (reference sequence). CDR3 amino acids: CASSLGVTYGYTF. The CDR3 bases are TGTGCCAGCAGCTTGGGGGTTACCTATGGCTACACCTTC. The whole variable domain, remainder taken from reference TRBV5-5 and TRBJ1-2, is DAGVTQSPTHLIKTRGQQVTLRCSPISGHKSVSWYQQVLGQGPQFIFQYYEKEERGRGNFPDRFSARQFPNYSSELNVNALLLGDSALYLCASSLGVTYGYTFGSGTRLTVV.

The sample holds a few counts of this clonotype. This chain joins TRBV20-1 and TRBJ2-3; a possible D gene is TRBD2 (5 bases). CDR1 DFQATT and CDR2 SNEGSKA come from the germline V gene (reference sequence). The V end lost 0 bases, the J end lost 5 bases, and 9 bases lay between the germline ends. This CDR3 has 13 amino acids. CDR3 nucleotides: TGCAGTGCTAGAGATTCTGCGGGAGATACGCAGTATTTT. Translating it yields CSARDSAGDTQYF.

This clonotype was detected only a few times. The chain is built from TRBV12-3 or TRBV12-4 and TRBJ2-3, with TRBD2 matching over 7 bases. The CDR3 loop spans 13 amino acids. The V gene end was trimmed by 5 bases and the J gene end by 10 bases; junction bases not matched to a gene: 9. The CDR3 region has the DNA TGTGCCAGCAGTCTAACAACTAGCGCTGCGCAGTATTTT. Protein product: CASSLTTSAAQYF.

There are a few counts of this clonotype. The rearrangement joins TRBV10-3 to TRBJ1-1, with 8 bases fitting TRBD1. Germline CDR1 ENHRY, CDR2 SYGVKD. Losses at the gene ends were 3 bases for V and 6 bases for J; bases not matched to a gene: 15. The CDR3 runs 17 residues. For the CDR3, the DNA is TGTGCCATCAGTGAACCCTCCTCTGGGCAGGGGGCGTCTGAAGCTTTCTTT. It codes for CAISEPSSGQGASEAFF.

The J gene is TRBJ1-2, the V gene TRBV5-1, with a tentative D call TRBD1 (5 bases). The germline V and J ends were trimmed by 4 bases and 4 bases, with 14 bases remaining between them. The CDR3 totals 14 residues. Germline-derived CDR1 and CDR2 are SGHRS and YFSETQ. CDR3 DNA sequence: TGCGCCAGCAGCCCAGCAGGAGGGGCCTATGGCTACACCTTC. This encodes CASSPAGGAYGYTF.

This clonotype was observed a few times. This sequence joins TRBV6-1 and TRBJ2-1, with TRBD2 matching 7 bases. The CDR3 is 17 residues long. Germline CDR1 reads MNHNS; CDR2 reads SASEGT. The V segment lost 2 bases and the J segment 9 bases; nucleotides outside the gene matches: 16. In DNA, the CDR3 is TGTGCCAGCAGTGAAAATCAATACTTACCCGGCGGGGGTGAGCAGTTCTTC. Amino acid sequence: CASSENQYLPGGGEQFF.